Listed below are T cell receptor beta chains from one sample, sequenced in a study of siplizumab effects on memory and regulatory T cells. The protocol was immunoSEQ multiplex PCR, while the TCRdb copy is restricted to in-frame clones and leaves out a portion. The profile shows about 120,000 clones, about 93% of them singletons. The specimen sequenced was non-Treg CD4+ T cells sorted from blood. All receptors derive from a human donor in good health. Each CDR3 is given with its conserved first and last residue. The order of the fields is V gene, CDR3 protein.

TRBV4-3	CASSRGTDYEQYF
TRBV25-1	CASSGVSSYTF
TRBV2	CASTGGQWETQYF
TRBV5-4	CASRGTLGTDTQYF
TRBV4-2	CASSQGRDGGARETQYF
TRBV5-4	CASSLVGLAGGPGEQFF
TRBV5-1	CASTLLAGASTDTQYF
TRBV19	CASNPKTGVLNSPLHF
TRBV5-1	CASSLDAGNNSPLHF
TRBV28	CASSFNRLPRDRGVYEQYF
TRBV7-6	CASSLMDNEQFF
TRBV2	CASSFLTSGGSTDTQYF
TRBV7-3	CASSFQGPNTGELFF
TRBV5-1	CASSLNPGTPTYEQYF
TRBV21-1	CASSKTEQGEDTEAFF
TRBV4-1	CASSQDSKGADFGTIYF
TRBV7-9	CASSSVWSSAPNTGELFF
TRBV29-1	CSALGQESGNTIYF
TRBV7-2	CASSLRGGSYEQYF
TRBV9	CASSVVGSNEQFF
TRBV15	CATSDVASSNEKLFF
TRBV11-2	CASSLGAAGDTQYF
TRBV28	CASSFPRENTEAFF
TRBV11-1	CASSPDRRGYNSPLHF
TRBV2	CASTWARGYTF
TRBV7-2	CASSFGGFYEQYF